This is a list of T cell receptor beta chains from one sample in a study of OX40 agonist ivuxolimab in advanced cancers. Sequenced by immunoSEQ multiplex PCR; TCRdb stores in-frame clones only, minus some. The data show roughly 140,000 clones, roughly 94% seen once. Source: CD4+ or CD8+ T cells sorted from blood, taken in a trial of the OX40 agonist ivuxolimab. The receptors were gathered from an adult with an advanced solid tumor such as melanoma, head and neck, liver or kidney cancer. CDR3s include the opening cysteine and the closing phenylalanine or tryptophan. D genes are given only for firm matches. Only some rows state a clone size, as once, few, many or a class for expanded clones.

size,D,J,length,V,CDR3,DNA
.,.,TRBJ2-5,15,TRBV5-1,CASFRGGTTWETQYF,TGCGCCAGTTTTAGGGGGGGAACGACCTGGGAGACCCAGTACTTC
.,TRBD1,TRBJ1-3,16,TRBV18,CASSPGQGISGNTIYF,TGTGCCAGCTCACCCGGACAGGGAATCTCTGGAAACACCATATATTTT
once,TRBD1,TRBJ1-6,15,TRBV7-3,CASSFSGQPNSPLHF,TGTGCCAGCAGCTTCTCGGGACAGCCAAATTCACCCCTCCACTTT
.,TRBD2,TRBJ2-7,15,TRBV7-2,CASSPPRAGEREQYF,TGTGCCAGCAGCCCGCCTCGGGCGGGAGAACGCGAGCAGTACTTC
.,TRBD1,TRBJ1-1,16,TRBV7-2,CASSWNTLNRGTEAFF,TGTGCCAGCAGCTGGAACACCTTAAACAGGGGCACAGAAGCTTTCTTT
once,TRBD2,TRBJ2-3,17,TRBV4-3,CASSQGNSGGSTDTQYF,TGCGCCAGCAGCCAAGGGAATAGCGGGGGGAGCACAGATACGCAGTATTTT
.,.,TRBJ2-7,11,TRBV5-1,CASTLGYEQYF,TGCGCCAGCACCTTGGGTTACGAGCAGTACTTC
.,TRBD1,TRBJ1-6,20,TRBV19,CASSPKGQRSISSYNSPLHF,TGTGCCAGTAGTCCCAAGGGACAGCGGAGTATCAGCTCCTATAATTCACCCCTCCACTTT
.,TRBD1,TRBJ2-6,21,TRBV28,CASNLRPGDRGVGSGANVLTF,TGTGCCAGCAACCTCCGCCCGGGGGACAGGGGGGTTGGGTCTGGGGCCAACGTCCTGACTTTC
.,.,TRBJ2-1,14,TRBV19,CASSIGGLRNEQFF,TGTGCCAGTAGTATTGGGGGATTGAGGAATGAGCAGTTCTTC
.,.,TRBJ2-5,12,TRBV6-1,CASSEAGGTQYF,TGTGCCAGCAGTGAAGCTGGGGGAACCCAGTACTTC
.,.,TRBJ2-1,13,TRBV7-3,CASSLNLAVEQFF,TGTGCCAGCAGCTTAAATTTGGCGGTTGAGCAGTTCTTC
once,.,TRBJ1-3,15,TRBV5-4,CASSSDRAAGNTIYF,TGTGCCAGCAGCTCAGACCGGGCGGCTGGAAACACCATATATTTT
.,.,TRBJ2-7,13,TRBV5-1,CASSSQGGRQQYF,TGCGCCAGCAGCTCGCAGGGTGGAAGGCAGCAGTACTTC
.,TRBD1,TRBJ1-1,15,TRBV5-4,CASSIPGQLNTEAFF,TGTGCCAGCAGCATACCGGGACAGCTAAACACTGAAGCTTTCTTT
.,.,TRBJ2-1,12,TRBV5-6,CASSVRRNEQFF,TGTGCCAGCAGCGTGCGCAGGAATGAGCAGTTCTTC
.,.,TRBJ1-2,11,TRBV14,CASSPDLLLTF,TGTGCCAGCAGCCCCGATTTACTGTTAACCTTC
.,.,TRBJ1-1,12,TRBV10-3,CAISARLEKVFF,TGTGCCATCAGTGCCAGGTTGGAGAAGGTTTTCTTT
.,.,TRBJ1-5,14,TRBV10-3,CAISNNREGQPQHF,TGTGCCATCAGCAATAACAGGGAAGGGCAGCCCCAGCATTTT
.,TRBD1,TRBJ1-2,14,TRBV13,CASRRDRRNYGYTF,TGTGCCAGCAGGAGGGACAGGCGGAACTATGGCTACACCTTC
.,.,TRBJ1-2,15,TRBV5-6,CASSPRDRLSRGYTF,TGTGCCAGCAGCCCCCGGGACCGGCTCTCAAGAGGCTACACCTTC
.,.,TRBJ1-2,16,TRBV5-6,CASSLLRGDFNYGYTF,TGTGCCAGCAGCTTGTTGCGGGGGGATTTTAACTATGGCTACACCTTC
.,TRBD1,TRBJ1-5,13,TRBV29-1,CSVVTGWDQPQHF,TGCAGCGTTGTGACAGGGTGGGATCAGCCCCAGCATTTT
.,.,TRBJ1-1,12,TRBV6-1,CASNPDGSQAFF,TGTGCCAGCAACCCGGACGGCAGCCAAGCTTTCTTT
.,.,TRBJ2-3,14,TRBV5-6,CASSYDTSSDTQYF,TGTGCCAGCAGCTACGACACTTCTTCAGATACGCAGTATTTT
.,.,TRBJ2-3,14,TRBV19,CASSIRRTTDTQYF,TGTGCCAGTAGTATTAGGCGCACGACAGATACGCAGTATTTT
.,.,TRBJ2-3,13,TRBV29-1,CSVDRGSTDTQYF,TGCAGCGTTGACCGGGGTAGCACAGATACGCAGTATTTT
.,.,TRBJ2-5,14,TRBV6-5,CASSYSAGQETQYF,TGTGCCAGCAGTTACTCGGCGGGCCAAGAGACCCAGTACTTC
.,.,TRBJ1-1,15,TRBV19,CASTKGGAGGTEAFF,TGTGCCAGTACTAAAGGGGGGGCCGGAGGAACTGAAGCTTTCTTT
once,.,TRBJ2-5,10,TRBV20-1,CSARKETQYF,TGCAGTGCTAGGAAGGAGACCCAGTACTTC
.,.,TRBJ1-1,15,TRBV19,CASEQGGTSYTEAFF,TGTGCCAGCGAACAGGGTGGGACTTCTTACACTGAAGCTTTCTTT
.,TRBD1,TRBJ1-1,13,TRBV29-1,CSAGQGRNTEAFF,TGCAGCGCAGGACAGGGGAGGAACACTGAAGCTTTCTTT
.,.,TRBJ2-7,13,TRBV27,CASSFGRSYEQYF,TGTGCCAGCAGTTTTGGCAGGTCCTACGAGCAGTACTTC
.,.,TRBJ2-3,13,TRBV2,CASSREYSDTQYF,TGTGCCAGCAGCCGGGAGTACTCAGATACGCAGTATTTT
.,.,TRBJ1-6,16,TRBV28,CASSLRWGDPGIPLHF,TGTGCCAGCAGTTTGAGATGGGGGGACCCGGGGATCCCCCTCCACTTT
once,.,TRBJ2-7,15,TRBV6-5,CASSSTPTGSYEQYF,TGTGCCAGCAGTTCGACCCCCACGGGCTCCTACGAGCAGTACTTC
.,TRBD1,TRBJ1-1,16,TRBV4-3,CASSQVIDRGYTEAFF,TGCGCCAGCAGCCAAGTAATTGACAGGGGGTATACTGAAGCTTTCTTT
.,.,TRBJ2-2,15,TRBV11-2,CASSLEAGNHGELFF,TGTGCCAGCAGCTTAGAAGCAGGGAACCACGGGGAGCTGTTTTTT
once,.,TRBJ2-4,17,TRBV15,CATSSTAGALAKNIQYF,TGTGCCACCAGCAGTACGGCGGGGGCTTTAGCCAAAAACATTCAGTACTTC
.,.,TRBJ2-7,11,TRBV28,CASSFPEEQYF,TGTGCCAGCAGTTTCCCCGAAGAGCAGTACTTC
.,.,TRBJ2-3,13,TRBV18,CASSPLLTDTQYF,TGTGCCAGCTCACCACTTCTCACAGATACGCAGTATTTT
.,TRBD2,TRBJ2-5,17,TRBV11-2,CASSLGGLAGRQETQYF,TGTGCCAGCAGCTTAGGGGGACTAGCGGGGAGACAAGAGACCCAGTACTTC
.,.,TRBJ2-1,16,TRBV11-3,CASSLFGTANPNEQFF,TGTGCCAGCAGCCTATTCGGGACGGCGAATCCCAATGAGCAGTTCTTC